Sequencing of this T cell receptor beta chain was carried out in a study of early T cells in non-severe SARS-CoV-2 infection. This clonotype showed up just a few times. What it binds is not known. Each CDR3 protein is one row after TCRdb ran MiXCR on the 5' RACE reads. The sample yields 60,000 or so distinct CDR3 sequences, roughly 12% seen once. The trim removed 4 bases at V and 5 bases at J, leaving 7 bases unmatched. The CDR3 sequence is 15 residues long. CDR1 SGHNT and CDR2 YENEEA come from the germline V gene. Overall study results and limits: A preference for anti-spike CD8 responses marked VDJdb matching, which missed private and CD4 specificities.

This sequence joins TRBV11-3 and TRBJ2-1, with TRBD2 matching 8 bases. This receptor was identified in an adult who was a healthcare worker with PCR-confirmed SARS-CoV-2 infection or an uninfected control (not recorded which). The specimen was whole blood. DNA for the CDR3: TGTGCCAGCAGCTACCGACTAGCGAGGGACAATGAGCAGTTCTTC. Protein sequence: CASSYRLARDNEQFF. The full variable domain, its missing parts supplied by reference TRBV11-3 and TRBJ2-1, is EAGVVQSPRYKIIEKKQPVAFWCNPISGHNTLYWYLQNLGQGPELLIRYENEEAVDDSQLPKDRFSAERLKGVDSTLKIQPAELGDSAVYLCASSYRLARDNEQFFGPGTRLTVL.